What follows are 16 T cell receptor beta chains derived from one specimen sequenced in a study of CD8 T cells in ankylosing spondylitis. General study results and limits: Among TCR beta sequences, a motif of several highly homologous variants appeared characteristic of ankylosing spondylitis blood.

TCRdb processed the 5' RACE reads anew with MiXCR; each CDR3 protein has one entry. The data hold around 430,000 distinct CDR3 sequences, with approximately 17% observed a single time. For these TCRs, the target antigens are not known. Source material: blood, either unsorted or a sorted T cell fraction (not recorded which). These receptors were collected from a male donor with ankylosing spondylitis.

The V and J genes are TRBV6-2 or TRBV6-3 and TRBJ2-7, with TRBD1 as a possible D gene (6 bases). Germline V CDR1 and CDR2: MNHEY, SVGEGT. Trimming stripped 6 bases from V and 3 bases from J, with 15 bases between. The CDR3 runs to 14 residues. The CDR3: CASSNQGNNYEQYF. In DNA form, the CDR3 reads TGTGCCAGCAGCAATCAGGGGAACAACTACGAGCAGTACTTC.

The sample holds many counts of this clonotype. The chain uses TRBV5-1 and TRBJ1-4; D ambiguous. V dropped 4 bases and J dropped 1 base, with 8 bases sitting between them. Germline V gives CDR1 SGHRS, CDR2 YFSETQ. The CDR3 contains 14 residues. The CDR3 nucleotides read TGCGCCAGCAGCCGACGAGGAACTAATGAAAAACTGTTTTTT. It translates to CASSRRGTNEKLFF.

This clonotype was counted a few times. This chain uses TRBV12-3 or TRBV12-4 with TRBJ2-3; D unresolved. This CDR3 is 13 amino acids long. The ends were cut back, 5 bases at V and 5 bases at J, with 11 bases in the middle. The CDR3 bases are TGTGCCAGCAGTCTGACGGTCCGAGATACGCAGTATTTT. The encoded protein is CASSLTVRDTQYF.

J is TRBJ2-1 and V is TRBV6-1, with D unresolved. CDR3 length: 14 residues. Germline-derived CDR1 and CDR2 are MNHNS and SASEGT. Trimming left V 7 bases short and J 2 bases short, with 12 bases between. As DNA, the CDR3 is TGTGCCAGCAAGGTAGAACAGACCTACAATGAGCAGTTCTTC. Translation: CASKVEQTYNEQFF.

This clonotype was recorded at least ten times. The chain carries TRBV20-1 and TRBJ2-3; 8 nucleotides align to TRBD1. Trimming removed 8 bases from V and 4 bases from J; junction bases left unmatched: 14. The germline V gene has CDR1 DFQATT and CDR2 SNEGSKA (reference sequence). This CDR3 comprises 15 residues. The CDR3 sequence is CSPLPGGASPDTQYF. The CDR3 DNA is TGCAGTCCACTCCCAGGGGGCGCATCTCCAGATACGCAGTATTTT.

This clonotype was seen more than once but under ten times. The chain recombines TRBV5-6 with TRBJ2-1; TRBD2 agrees at 7 bases. Germline values: CDR1 SGHDT, CDR2 YYEEEE. V lost 1 base, J lost 5 bases, and 6 bases stayed unmatched. The CDR3 sequence is 15 residues long. The CDR3 is CASSLRGVSHNEQFF. CDR3 bases: TGTGCCAGCAGCTTGCGGGGGGTTTCCCACAATGAGCAGTTCTTC.

This clonotype was detected only a few times. This chain connects TRBV30 to TRBJ1-5; 7 nucleotides line up with TRBD1. V gave up 3 bases and J gave up 0 bases; unmatched junction bases: 5. The CDR3 extends over 15 amino acids. The germline CDR1 and CDR2 sequences are GTSNPN and SVGIG (reference sequence). CDR3 sequence (DNA): TGTGCCTGGAGGGAACAGGGGAATAGCAATCAGCCCCAGCATTTT. It codes for CAWREQGNSNQPQHF.

CDR3 in DNA: TGCAGTGCTAGGCCGGGGGGGCGGCAAGAGACCCAGTACTTC. This encodes CSARPGGRQETQYF. The chain joins TRBV20-1 to TRBJ2-5; 8 bases agree with TRBD2. Germline V gene lookup returns CDR1 DFQATT and CDR2 SNEGSKA (reference sequence). V lost 3 bases and J lost 2; bases outside the gene matches: 5. The CDR3 consists of 14 residues.

The chain joins TRBV5-6 to TRBJ1-2; D unclear. Germline assignment: CDR1 SGHDT and CDR2 YYEEEE. The V end was cut by 4 bases, the J end by 4 bases, with 11 bases between. This CDR3 has 13 amino acids. The CDR3 sequence is CASSVGLGYGYTF. The CDR3 DNA is TGTGCCAGCAGCGTAGGGTTGGGCTATGGCTACACCTTC.

The rearrangement joins TRBV5-1 to TRBJ1-1, with a weak D call TRBD1 (5 bases). The CDR3 consists of 14 residues. In germline, CDR1 is SGHRS, CDR2 YFSETQ. Trimming shortened V by 4 bases and J by 4 bases, and 14 bases separated the two germline ends. CDR3 sequence reads: CASSTGRGVTEAFF. DNA of the CDR3: TGCGCCAGCAGCACGGGCCGGGGGGTCACTGAAGCTTTCTTT.

This clonotype was observed a handful of times. The junction shows a germline mismatch at one end, possibly a read error. This chain uses TRBV6-1 with TRBJ1-5; a possible D gene is TRBD1 (5 bases). The CDR3 totals 16 residues. From germline, CDR1 is MNHNS and CDR2 SASEGT. As DNA, the CDR3 is TGTGCCAGCAGTGAAGTAGTCTATGGGGGAATCAGCCCCAGCAATTTT. As protein: CASSEVVYGGISPSNF.

In the case of this clonotype: The CDR3 end shows no conserved phenylalanine or tryptophan, and so a read error is likely. This chain uses TRBV29-1 with TRBJ2-5, with D perhaps being TRBD1 or TRBD2 (6 bases each). This CDR3 has 15 amino acids. Germline CDR1 and CDR2: SQVTM and ANQGSEA. V was shortened by 4 bases and J by 4 bases, with 19 bases between the two germline ends. The CDR3 is CSVGGAGGLGETQYL. The CDR3 region has the DNA TGCAGCGTTGGAGGGGCCGGGGGCTTAGGAGAGACCCAGTACTTA.

This clonotype showed up many times. DNA of the CDR3: TGTGCCAGCAGGGAGAGCGGGAGGGGAGATACGCAGTATTTT. Protein product: CASRESGRGDTQYF. The rearrangement links TRBV12-3 or TRBV12-4 to TRBJ2-3; TRBD2 matches at 10 bases. V shed 6 bases, J shed 5 bases, and the junction held 5 bases outside the gene matches. The CDR3 is made up of 14 amino acids.

The rearrangement joins TRBV20-1 to TRBJ1-4; D unresolved. The CDR3 totals 15 residues. Per germline, CDR1 DFQATT and CDR2 SNEGSKA (reference sequence). V was clipped by 0 bases and J by 5 bases, with 13 bases between them. CDR3 sequence reads: CSARDAPLGNEKLFF. The CDR3 DNA reads as TGCAGTGCTAGAGACGCCCCCCTAGGAAATGAAAAACTGTTTTTT.

This clonotype showed up just a few times. This chain links TRBV6-1 with TRBJ1-1, with a tentative D call TRBD1 (5 bases). V was trimmed by 1 base and J by 5 bases, leaving 17 bases between them. This CDR3 contains 16 residues. Per germline, CDR1 MNHNS and CDR2 SASEGT. CDR3 sequence reads: CASSEDFRAYGTEAFF. CDR3 in DNA: TGTGCCAGCAGTGAAGATTTCAGGGCCTATGGGACTGAAGCTTTCTTT.

This clonotype occurred many times. V and J are TRBV5-1 and TRBJ1-2, with TRBD1 matching over 8 bases. Germline CDR1 and CDR2: SGHRS and YFSETQ. The ends lost 4 bases at V and 0 bases at J; junction bases unmatched: 5. The CDR3 runs to 15 residues. The CDR3 loop is CASSPGQGANYGYTF. In DNA, the CDR3 is TGCGCCAGCAGCCCTGGACAGGGAGCTAACTATGGCTACACCTTC.